This T cell receptor (beta chain) derives from a study of blood T cell repertoires in COVID-19. The protocol was immunoSEQ multiplex PCR, while the TCRdb copy is restricted to in-frame clones and leaves out a portion. This table has about 210,000 clones, about 81% appearing once. Germline values: CDR1 KGHDR, CDR2 SFDVKD. Trimming took 5 bases from V and 7 from J, leaving 16 bases between them. This CDR3 spans 14 amino acids. The sequenced material came from PBMCs or T cells enriched from blood (not recorded which). The chain links TRBV24-1 to TRBJ1-1; a possible D gene is TRBD1 (6 bases). The sequence was obtained from a man in his forties who had recovered from COVID-19. CDR3 region: CATSATDRTYEAFF. As DNA, the CDR3 is TGTGCCACCAGTGCTACTGACAGGACCTATGAAGCTTTCTTT.